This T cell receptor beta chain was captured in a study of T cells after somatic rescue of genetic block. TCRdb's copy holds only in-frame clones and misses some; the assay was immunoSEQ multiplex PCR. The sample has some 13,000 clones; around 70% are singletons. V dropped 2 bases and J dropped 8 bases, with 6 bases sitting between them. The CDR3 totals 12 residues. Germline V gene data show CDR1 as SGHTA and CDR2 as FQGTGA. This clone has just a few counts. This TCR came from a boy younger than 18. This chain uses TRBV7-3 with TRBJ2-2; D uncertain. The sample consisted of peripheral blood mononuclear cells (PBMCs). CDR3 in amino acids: CASSLRGGELFF. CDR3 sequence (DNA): TGTGCCAGCAGCTTACGTGGAGGGGAGCTGTTTTTT.